The entry that follows covers one TCR beta chain sequence. Its cognate antigen is unknown. A much larger clone differs from this one at a single base, so this may be a read error. The CDR3 contains 16 residues. V was cut by 5 bases and J by 3 bases, with 17 bases left in between. Germline V gene data show CDR1 as PRHDT and CDR2 as FYEKMQ (reference sequence). Sorting defined naive CD8 T cells as CD8+CD4-CCR7+CD45RA+. This sample is drawn from a study of molecular identifiers for immune sequencing clone quantification. Study results and caveats: Effector cells had over 99% of their molecules in clones above 20 RNA copies, while naive cells had under 1%.

TCRdb re-analysed the PCR reads in MiXCR, keeping a single row per CDR3 protein. The table lists about 630,000 distinct CDR3 sequences, roughly 27% of them singletons. The chain couples TRBV13 to TRBJ1-5, with D unresolved. The receptor's source is a human donor in good health. Some libraries in this study had Jurkat cell RNA spiked in. Input material: naive CD8+ T cells from blood, with Jurkat cell RNA spiked in. Subset defined: FACS-sorted CD8+CD4-CCR7+CD45RA+ naive T cells. For the CDR3, the DNA is TGTGCCAGCAGCAACTCTGGTCACGGCCCCAATCAGCCCCAGCATTTT. It codes for CASSNSGHGPNQPQHF.